These T cell receptor beta chains were read from a single sample in a study of vaccination and CD4 T cells after COVID-19. The antigens of these receptors remain unknown. TCRdb recomputed calls from the PCR reads with MiXCR, one row per CDR3 protein. This sample has approximately 8,100 distinct CDR3 sequences; 55% to 70% occur once, and the top ten carry approximately 24%. Material for sequencing was CD4+ T cells from blood, cultured in vitro. The receptors originated from a human donor who had recovered from COVID-19. Each CDR3 is given with its conserved first and last residue. D genes are given only for firm matches. For some rows the clone size is stated as once, few or many, or as a class when expanded; others skip it.

v_call: TRBV6-1; clone_size: NA; d_call: NA; j_call: TRBJ2-2; cdr3_aa: CASSRARQANTGELFF; cdr3_nt: TGTGCCAGCAGCCGAGCGCGACAGGCAAACACCGGGGAGCTGTTTTTT
v_call: TRBV19; clone_size: NA; d_call: NA; j_call: TRBJ1-5; cdr3_aa: CASSIDADTSNQPQHF; cdr3_nt: TGTGCCAGTAGTATAGATGCAGATACCAGCAATCAGCCCCAGCATTTT
v_call: TRBV6-1; clone_size: NA; d_call: NA; j_call: TRBJ2-1; cdr3_aa: CASSVNSASTEEQFF; cdr3_nt: TGTGCCAGCAGTGTGAATAGCGCCTCTACGGAGGAGCAGTTCTTC
v_call: TRBV12-3/TRBV12-4; clone_size: NA; d_call: NA; j_call: TRBJ2-5; cdr3_aa: CASSFEEETQYF; cdr3_nt: TGTGCCAGCAGTTTTGAGGAAGAGACCCAGTACTTC
v_call: TRBV7-6; clone_size: NA; d_call: NA; j_call: TRBJ2-3; cdr3_aa: CASSLARSGEGRTDTQYF; cdr3_nt: TGTGCCAGCAGCTTAGCGAGGTCAGGGGAGGGAAGAACAGATACGCAGTATTTT
v_call: TRBV6-1; clone_size: NA; d_call: NA; j_call: TRBJ2-7; cdr3_aa: CASNSPPLGEQYF; cdr3_nt: TGTGCCAGCAATAGTCCCCCCCTCGGCGAGCAGTACTTC
v_call: TRBV15; clone_size: NA; d_call: NA; j_call: TRBJ1-5; cdr3_aa: CATSGRTHQPQHF; cdr3_nt: TGTGCCACCAGCGGTAGAACTCACCAGCCCCAGCATTTT
v_call: TRBV19; clone_size: few; d_call: TRBD1; j_call: TRBJ1-1; cdr3_aa: CATLRTGNTEAFF; cdr3_nt: TGTGCCACCCTCCGGACAGGGAACACTGAAGCTTTCTTT
v_call: TRBV7-9; clone_size: few; d_call: TRBD2; j_call: TRBJ2-2; cdr3_aa: CASSMSGGAAGELFF; cdr3_nt: TGTGCCAGCAGCATGAGCGGGGGGGCGGCCGGGGAGCTGTTTTTT
v_call: TRBV20-1; clone_size: NA; d_call: NA; j_call: TRBJ2-1; cdr3_aa: CSARRQPAYNEQFF; cdr3_nt: TGCAGTGCTAGAAGACAACCAGCCTACAATGAGCAGTTCTTC
v_call: TRBV19; clone_size: NA; d_call: TRBD1; j_call: TRBJ2-1; cdr3_aa: CASRPGTGRYTEQFF; cdr3_nt: TGTGCCAGTAGACCCGGGACAGGGAGGTATACTGAGCAGTTCTTC
v_call: TRBV19; clone_size: few; d_call: NA; j_call: TRBJ1-3; cdr3_aa: CASNDLGRSGNTIYF; cdr3_nt: TGTGCCAGTAATGACTTGGGACGCTCTGGAAACACCATATATTTT
v_call: TRBV28; clone_size: NA; d_call: TRBD2; j_call: TRBJ2-7; cdr3_aa: CASSLPAGGGEQYF; cdr3_nt: TGTGCCAGCAGTCTCCCAGCGGGAGGAGGCGAGCAGTACTTC
v_call: TRBV6-2/TRBV6-3; clone_size: NA; d_call: TRBD1; j_call: TRBJ2-4; cdr3_aa: CASSGTGYTQYF; cdr3_nt: TGTGCCAGCAGTGGGACAGGGTACACTCAGTACTTC
v_call: TRBV20-1; clone_size: NA; d_call: TRBD1; j_call: TRBJ1-1; cdr3_aa: CSARDYRQGQNTEAFF; cdr3_nt: TGCAGTGCTAGAGATTACCGACAGGGGCAGAACACTGAAGCTTTCTTT
v_call: TRBV28; clone_size: few; d_call: NA; j_call: TRBJ1-5; cdr3_aa: CASNAPGSGNQPQHF; cdr3_nt: TGTGCCAGCAACGCCCCAGGGTCGGGCAATCAGCCCCAGCATTTT
v_call: TRBV7-3; clone_size: NA; d_call: NA; j_call: TRBJ2-7; cdr3_aa: CASGMAGTYEQYF; cdr3_nt: TGTGCCAGCGGAATGGCAGGGACCTACGAGCAGTACTTC
v_call: TRBV6-2/TRBV6-3; clone_size: NA; d_call: TRBD1; j_call: TRBJ1-5; cdr3_aa: CASRDSYNQPQHF; cdr3_nt: TGTGCCAGCCGGGACAGCTACAATCAGCCCCAGCATTTT
v_call: TRBV20-1; clone_size: NA; d_call: NA; j_call: TRBJ2-3; cdr3_aa: CSARETSVDTQYF; cdr3_nt: TGCAGTGCTAGGGAGACTTCTGTGGATACGCAGTATTTT
v_call: TRBV20-1; clone_size: NA; d_call: NA; j_call: TRBJ1-6; cdr3_aa: CSASGLSSYNSPLHF; cdr3_nt: TGCAGTGCCTCAGGGCTTAGCTCCTATAATTCACCCCTCCACTTT
v_call: TRBV6-5; clone_size: few; d_call: NA; j_call: TRBJ2-7; cdr3_aa: CASSYEASAYEQYF; cdr3_nt: TGTGCCAGCAGTTACGAGGCCTCTGCCTACGAGCAGTACTTC
v_call: TRBV20-1; clone_size: few; d_call: NA; j_call: TRBJ1-2; cdr3_aa: CSARMRGKGYTF; cdr3_nt: TGCAGTGCGCGAATGAGGGGAAAAGGCTACACCTTC
v_call: TRBV29-1; clone_size: NA; d_call: NA; j_call: TRBJ1-2; cdr3_aa: CSVGRRDGDYGYTF; cdr3_nt: TGCAGCGTTGGGCGAAGGGACGGTGACTATGGCTACACCTTC
v_call: TRBV12-3/TRBV12-4; clone_size: NA; d_call: TRBD1; j_call: TRBJ1-6; cdr3_aa: CASSLEQGYNSPLHF; cdr3_nt: TGTGCCAGCAGTTTAGAACAGGGGTACAATTCACCCCTCCACTTT
v_call: TRBV6-5; clone_size: NA; d_call: NA; j_call: TRBJ1-3; cdr3_aa: CASSPSIGSGNTIYF; cdr3_nt: TGTGCCAGCAGTCCCTCGATCGGCTCTGGAAACACCATATATTTT
v_call: TRBV19; clone_size: NA; d_call: TRBD1; j_call: TRBJ1-1; cdr3_aa: CASSISSGQEEAFF; cdr3_nt: TGTGCCAGTAGTATATCCTCGGGACAGGAAGAAGCTTTCTTT
v_call: TRBV10-3; clone_size: NA; d_call: NA; j_call: TRBJ1-5; cdr3_aa: CAAGLGQPNQPQHF; cdr3_nt: TGTGCCGCCGGTCTAGGACAGCCTAATCAGCCCCAGCATTTT
v_call: TRBV7-2; clone_size: NA; d_call: TRBD1; j_call: TRBJ1-2; cdr3_aa: CASSLAPPGTGNYGYTF; cdr3_nt: TGTGCCAGCAGCTTAGCTCCCCCCGGGACAGGGAACTATGGCTACACCTTC